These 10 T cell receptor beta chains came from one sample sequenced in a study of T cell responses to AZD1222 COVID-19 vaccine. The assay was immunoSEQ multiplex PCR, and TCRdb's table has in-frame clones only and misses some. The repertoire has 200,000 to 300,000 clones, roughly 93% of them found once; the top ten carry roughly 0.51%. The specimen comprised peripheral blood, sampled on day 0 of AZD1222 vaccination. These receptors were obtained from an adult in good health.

CDR3 protein: CASSEGGVDYGYTF. The CDR3 DNA follows: TGTGCCAGCAGTGAAGGGGGGGTCGACTATGGCTACACCTTC. This chain connects TRBV2 to TRBJ1-2, with D possibly matching TRBD1 (5 bases). Germline assignment: CDR1 SNHLY and CDR2 FYNNEI. Between the trimmed V and J ends, which lost 1 base and 3 bases, there was a span of 9 bases. The CDR3 totals 14 residues.

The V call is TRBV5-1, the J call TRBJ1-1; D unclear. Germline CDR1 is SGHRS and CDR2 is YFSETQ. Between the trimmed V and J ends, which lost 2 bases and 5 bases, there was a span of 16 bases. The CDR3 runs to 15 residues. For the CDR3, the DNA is TGCGCCAGCAGCTTATTCCCCAACGAACAGACTGAAGCTTTCTTT. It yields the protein CASSLFPNEQTEAFF.

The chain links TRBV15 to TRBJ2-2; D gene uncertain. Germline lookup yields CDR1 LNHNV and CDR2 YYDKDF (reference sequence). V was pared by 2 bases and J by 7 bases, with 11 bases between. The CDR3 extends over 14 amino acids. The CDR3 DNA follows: TGTGCCACCAGCAGACTCACCCGTGGCGGGGAGCTGTTTTTT. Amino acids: CATSRLTRGGELFF.

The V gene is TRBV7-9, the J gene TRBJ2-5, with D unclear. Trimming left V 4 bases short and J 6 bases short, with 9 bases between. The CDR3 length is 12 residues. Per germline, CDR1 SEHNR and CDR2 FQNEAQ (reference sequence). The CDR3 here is CASSSVPQTQYF. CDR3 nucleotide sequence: TGTGCCAGCAGCTCTGTCCCACAGACCCAGTACTTC.

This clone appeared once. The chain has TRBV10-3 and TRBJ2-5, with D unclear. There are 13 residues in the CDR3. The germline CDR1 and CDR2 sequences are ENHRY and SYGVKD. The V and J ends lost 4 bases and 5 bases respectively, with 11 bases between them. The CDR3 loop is CAISGVGRETQYF. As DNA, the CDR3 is TGTGCCATCAGTGGGGTTGGGCGTGAGACCCAGTACTTC.

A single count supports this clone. This CDR3 is CAISNRGEESEAFF. CDR3 nucleotides: TGTGCCATCAGTAACAGGGGGGAAGAGTCTGAAGCTTTCTTT. The rearrangement joins TRBV10-3 to TRBJ1-1, with 8 positions matching TRBD1. The trim removed 5 bases at V and 6 bases at J, leaving 8 bases unmatched. Germline V gene sequence: CDR1 ENHRY, CDR2 SYGVKD. The length of the CDR3 is 14 residues.

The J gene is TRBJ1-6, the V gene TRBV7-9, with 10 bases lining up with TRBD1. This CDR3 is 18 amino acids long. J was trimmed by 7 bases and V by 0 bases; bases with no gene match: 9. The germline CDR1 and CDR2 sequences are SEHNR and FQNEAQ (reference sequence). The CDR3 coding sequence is TGTGCCAGCAGCTTAGCCAAACCGGGACAGGGGAAAAATTCACCCCTCCACTTT. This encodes CASSLAKPGQGKNSPLHF.

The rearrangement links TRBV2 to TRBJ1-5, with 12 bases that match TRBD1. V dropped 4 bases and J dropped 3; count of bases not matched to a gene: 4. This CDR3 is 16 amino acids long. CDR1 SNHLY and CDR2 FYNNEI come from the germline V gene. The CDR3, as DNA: TGTGCCAGCAGTGTAGGGACAGGGGGCCTCAATCAGCCCCAGCATTTT. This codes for CASSVGTGGLNQPQHF.

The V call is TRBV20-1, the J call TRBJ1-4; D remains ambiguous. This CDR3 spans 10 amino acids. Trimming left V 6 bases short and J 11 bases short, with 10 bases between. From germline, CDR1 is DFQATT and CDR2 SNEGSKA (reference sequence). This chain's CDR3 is CSAYRSKLFF. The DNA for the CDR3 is TGCAGTGCCTACAGATCTAAACTGTTTTTT.

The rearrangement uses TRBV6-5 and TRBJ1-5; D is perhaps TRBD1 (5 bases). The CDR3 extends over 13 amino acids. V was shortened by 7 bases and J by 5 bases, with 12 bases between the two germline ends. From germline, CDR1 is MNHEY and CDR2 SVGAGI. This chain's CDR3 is CASTTGLHQPQHF. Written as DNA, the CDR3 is TGTGCCAGCACCACAGGACTCCATCAGCCCCAGCATTTT.